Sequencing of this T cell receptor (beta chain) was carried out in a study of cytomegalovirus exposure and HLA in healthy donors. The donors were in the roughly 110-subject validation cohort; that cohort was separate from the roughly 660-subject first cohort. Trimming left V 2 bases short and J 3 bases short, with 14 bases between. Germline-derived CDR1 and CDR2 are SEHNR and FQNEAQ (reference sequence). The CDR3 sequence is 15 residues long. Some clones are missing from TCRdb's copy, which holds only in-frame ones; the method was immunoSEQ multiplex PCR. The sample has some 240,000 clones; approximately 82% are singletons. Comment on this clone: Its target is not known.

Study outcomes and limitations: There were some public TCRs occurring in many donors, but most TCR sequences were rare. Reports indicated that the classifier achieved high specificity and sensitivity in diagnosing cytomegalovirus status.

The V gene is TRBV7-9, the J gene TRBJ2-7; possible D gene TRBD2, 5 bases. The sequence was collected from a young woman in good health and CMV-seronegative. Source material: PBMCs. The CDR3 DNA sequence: TGTGCCAGCAGCTTAAGGTTCGTGACTATCTACGAGCAGTACTTC. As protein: CASSLRFVTIYEQYF.